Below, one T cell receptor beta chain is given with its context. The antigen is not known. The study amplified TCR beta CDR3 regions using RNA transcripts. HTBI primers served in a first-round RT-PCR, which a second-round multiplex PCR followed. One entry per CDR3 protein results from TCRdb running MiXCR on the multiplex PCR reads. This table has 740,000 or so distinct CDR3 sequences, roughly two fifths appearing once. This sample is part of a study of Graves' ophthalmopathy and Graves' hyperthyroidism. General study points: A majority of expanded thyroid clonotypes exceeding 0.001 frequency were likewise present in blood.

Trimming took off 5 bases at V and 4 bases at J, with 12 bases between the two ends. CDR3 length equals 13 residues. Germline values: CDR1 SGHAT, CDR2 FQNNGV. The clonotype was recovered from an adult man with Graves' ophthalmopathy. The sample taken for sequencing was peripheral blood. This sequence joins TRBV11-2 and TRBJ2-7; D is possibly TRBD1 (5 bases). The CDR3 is CASSQGSPYEQYF. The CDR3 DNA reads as TGTGCCAGCAGCCAGGGCAGTCCATACGAGCAGTACTTC.